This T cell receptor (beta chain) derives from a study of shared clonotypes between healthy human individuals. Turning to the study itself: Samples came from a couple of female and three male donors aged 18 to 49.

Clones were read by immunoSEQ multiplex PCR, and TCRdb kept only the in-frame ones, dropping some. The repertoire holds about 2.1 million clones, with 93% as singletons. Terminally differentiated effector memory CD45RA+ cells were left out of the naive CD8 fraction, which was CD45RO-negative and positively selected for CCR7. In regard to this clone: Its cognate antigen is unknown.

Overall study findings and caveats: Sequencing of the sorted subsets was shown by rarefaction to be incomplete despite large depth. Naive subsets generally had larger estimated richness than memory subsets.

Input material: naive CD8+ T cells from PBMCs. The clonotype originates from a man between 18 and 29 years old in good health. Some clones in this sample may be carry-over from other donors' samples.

CDR3 residues: CASSYARLGTDTQYF. Written as DNA, the CDR3 is TGTGCCAGCAGTTACGCCCGCCTTGGCACAGATACGCAGTATTTT. V is TRBV6-5 and J is TRBJ2-3; D uncertain. V was shortened by 2 bases and J by 1 base, with 10 bases between the two germline ends. This CDR3 comprises 15 residues. CDR1 is MNHEY, CDR2 SVGAGI, per germline.